This record looks at one T cell receptor beta chain sequence and its context. This specimen belongs to a study of blood T cell repertoires in COVID-19. TCRdb's copy holds only in-frame clones and misses some; the assay was immunoSEQ multiplex PCR. The repertoire holds around 130,000 clones, with 84% as singletons. Germline V gene data show CDR1 as MNHEY and CDR2 as SVGAGI. V was cut by 8 bases and J by 0 bases, with 15 bases left in between. The CDR3 totals 15 residues. The chain joins TRBV6-5 to TRBJ2-3, with unresolved D. The sequence was collected from a human donor in a cohort sampled during active COVID-19. The sequenced sample consisted of peripheral blood. The CDR3 sequence is CASDAGPHSTDTQYF. CDR3 nucleotide sequence: TGTGCCAGCGATGCTGGGCCCCATAGCACAGATACGCAGTATTTT.